This passage covers 2 T cell receptor beta chains from one sample sequenced in a study of T cell changes during pregnancy in multiple sclerosis. Produced via immunoSEQ multiplex PCR; TCRdb's table is partial and in-frame only. The repertoire holds some 30,000 clones, less than 90% seen once, with around 8.3% in the top ten. The sequenced sample was CD8+ T cells from peripheral blood mononuclear cells, obtained before pregnancy. The receptors here all came from a female donor with multiple sclerosis, enrolled in a pregnancy study.

V is TRBV11-2 and J is TRBJ2-3, with 11 bases lining up with TRBD2. The CDR3 covers 19 residues. CDR1 is SGHAT, CDR2 FQNNGV, per germline. After removal of 0 bases from V and 2 bases from J, the junction contained 10 bases not matched to a gene. This CDR3 reads CASSLDGWASGGYTDTQYF. CDR3 DNA sequence: TGTGCCAGCAGCTTAGATGGTTGGGCTAGCGGGGGGTACACAGATACGCAGTATTTT.

This sequence joins TRBV7-9 and TRBJ2-7; perhaps TRBD2 as D (6 bases). The CDR3 is made up of 14 amino acids. Between the trimmed V and J ends, which lost 5 bases and 1 base, there was a span of 12 bases. From germline, CDR1 is SEHNR and CDR2 FQNEAQ (reference sequence). DNA of the CDR3: TGTGCCAGCAGCGGGGGGTTCATTTCCTACGAGCAGTACTTC. This translates into CASSGGFISYEQYF.